These 18 T cell receptor beta chains share one sample of origin, sequenced in a study of blood T cell repertoires in COVID-19. Generated by immunoSEQ multiplex PCR, the TCRdb table keeps only in-frame clones and is missing some. The sample holds some 120,000 clones, 85% to 90% seen once. The source material was peripheral blood. The source of these receptors is a woman aged 80 or over with COVID-19, enrolled during active disease.

The chain carries TRBV4-3 and TRBJ1-2; 9 bases are shared with TRBD1. Germline V gene sequence: CDR1 LGHNA, CDR2 YSLEER. This CDR3 region has 15 residues. J was trimmed by 7 bases and V by 2 bases; bases with no gene match: 8. The CDR3 nucleotides read TGCGCCAGCAGCCAACCGGGACAGGGAGAGATTGGCTACACCTTC. It codes for CASSQPGQGEIGYTF.

The chain joins TRBV12-3 or TRBV12-4 to TRBJ1-5; D unresolved. The CDR3 length is 13 residues. The ends were cut back, 6 bases at V and 5 bases at J, with 11 bases in the middle. CDR3 bases: TGTGCCAGCAGCCCTACCGGTTATCAGCCCCAGCATTTT. This encodes CASSPTGYQPQHF.

V is TRBV7-2 and J is TRBJ2-4; perhaps TRBD1 as D (6 bases). The germline V gene encodes CDR1 SGHTA and CDR2 FQGNSA. The CDR3 is made up of 15 amino acids. The V gene lost 3 bases and the J gene lost 7 bases, with 16 bases spanning the gap. In nucleotides, the CDR3 is TGTGCCAGCAGCTTTTCGTCAGGGGAAGGGAACATTCAGTACTTC. This sequence encodes CASSFSSGEGNIQYF.

This clone turned up a few times. This rearrangement joins TRBV10-3 to TRBJ2-1; D is possibly TRBD2 (6 bases). CDR3 length equals 16 residues. The germline V gene has CDR1 ENHRY and CDR2 SYGVKD. The V gene lost 3 bases and the J gene lost 8 bases, with 20 bases spanning the gap. The CDR3 bases are TGTGCCATCAGTGACCCTTTGGGGGAGGAAGGCGATGAGCAGTTCTTC. Residues: CAISDPLGEEGDEQFF.

The chain links TRBV5-1 to TRBJ1-2; possibly TRBD1 for D (5 bases). With 2 bases removed from V and 5 bases from J, the gap between germline ends came to 22 bases. Germline V gene data show CDR1 as SGHRS and CDR2 as YFSETQ. This CDR3 is built from 17 residues. The CDR3 coding sequence is TGCGCCAGCAGCTTTGGATCTACAGGATCCCTAGGTTATGGCTACACCTTC. This encodes CASSFGSTGSLGYGYTF.

This clone was counted ten times or more. The gene calls are TRBV6-4 and TRBJ2-3; the D gene is possibly TRBD2 (6 bases). CDR1 and CDR2 from the germline V gene are MRHNA and SNTAGT. The CDR3 is made up of 13 amino acids. Trimming shortened V by 3 bases and J by 3 bases, and 7 bases separated the two germline ends. CDR3 sequence: CASSDRETDTQYF. For the CDR3, the DNA is TGTGCCAGCAGTGATCGGGAGACAGATACGCAGTATTTT.

The chain is built from TRBV7-8 and TRBJ1-1; D unresolved. The CDR3 runs 15 residues. V was pared by 3 bases and J by 1 base, with 12 bases between. Germline V CDR1 and CDR2: SGHVS, FQNEAQ. The CDR3 sequence is CASSFAPRSNTEAFF. CDR3 sequence (DNA): TGTGCCAGCAGCTTCGCCCCCAGATCGAACACTGAAGCTTTCTTT.

This chain connects TRBV9 to TRBJ2-1, with 10 bases aligning to TRBD2. V dropped 3 bases and J dropped 8; count of bases not matched to a gene: 11. Germline CDR1 and CDR2: SGDLS and YYNGEE. The CDR3 has 16 residues. The CDR3 coding sequence is TGTGCCAGCAGCGAGGCAGCGGGAGGGCCGAGGCATGAGCAGTTCTTC. The encoded protein is CASSEAAGGPRHEQFF.

V is TRBV29-1 and J is TRBJ1-1, with TRBD1 identical over 10 bases. Germline V CDR1 and CDR2: SQVTM, ANQGSEA. CDR3 length equals 13 residues. The V and J ends lost 7 bases and 4 bases, in that order; junction bases with no gene match: 6. CDR3 region: CSAYGQGVTEAFF. The CDR3 nucleotides are TGCAGCGCATATGGACAGGGGGTCACTGAAGCTTTCTTT.

The rearrangement uses TRBV5-4 and TRBJ1-1; 10 nucleotides align to TRBD1. V dropped 4 bases and J dropped 4; count of bases not matched to a gene: 7. This CDR3 is built from 15 residues. Germline CDR1 is SGHNT and CDR2 is YYREEE (reference sequence). The CDR3 nucleotides read TGTGCCAGCAGCCGACAGGGGGCGCGGGGCACTGAAGCTTTCTTT. This translates into CASSRQGARGTEAFF.

J is TRBJ2-1 and V is TRBV5-1; 11 bases fit TRBD2. Germline V gene data show CDR1 as SGHRS and CDR2 as YFSETQ. The V gene end was trimmed by 6 bases and the J gene end by 6 bases; junction bases not matched to a gene: 5. The CDR3 is 14 amino acids. The chain's CDR3 is CASNRLAGINEQFF. The CDR3 DNA reads TGCGCCAGCAACAGACTAGCGGGGATCAATGAGCAGTTCTTC.

The chain links TRBV28 to TRBJ2-7; unclear D gene. Trimming left V 4 bases short and J 7 bases short, with 17 bases between. CDR3 size: 14 residues. Germline loops: CDR1 MDHEN, CDR2 SYDVKM. The CDR3 DNA is TGTGCCAGCAGTTACCCAAATACCCCGAGGGAGCAGTACTTC. This sequence encodes CASSYPNTPREQYF.

This clone appeared a few times. This chain connects TRBV19 to TRBJ2-2; maybe TRBD1 (5 bases). Germline values: CDR1 LNHDA, CDR2 SQIVND (reference sequence). The germline V and J ends were trimmed by 3 bases and 5 bases, with 13 bases remaining between them. The CDR3 runs 15 residues. CDR3 in DNA: TGTGCCAGTAGTATCAGCAGGGTCGGGACCGGGGAGCTGTTTTTT. As protein: CASSISRVGTGELFF. Full variable domain (remainder filled in from reference TRBV19 and TRBJ2-2): DGGITQSPKYLFRKEGQNVTLSCEQNLNHDAMYWYRQDPGQGLRLIYYSQIVNDFQKGDIAEGYSVSREKKESFPLTVTSAQKNPTAFYLCASSISRVGTGELFFGEGSRLTVL.

V gene TRBV7-2 combines with J gene TRBJ1-5; TRBD1 agrees at 9 bases. CDR3 length: 15 amino acids. Germline V gene lookup returns CDR1 SGHTA and CDR2 FQGNSA. Unmatched junction bases numbered 1, after V lost 3 bases and J lost 1 base. CDR3 nucleotides: TGTGCCAGCAGCTTTACAGGGGGCAGCAATCAGCCCCAGCATTTT. This encodes CASSFTGGSNQPQHF.

The chain joins TRBV28 to TRBJ2-1; 7 nucleotides match TRBD2. The trim removed 6 bases at V and 4 bases at J, leaving 9 bases unmatched. The CDR3 length is 15 residues. Germline CDR1 is MDHEN and CDR2 is SYDVKM. The CDR3 DNA follows: TGTGCCAGCAGCGGGGGTCTAGCGGCTTACAATGAGCAGTTCTTC. Protein product: CASSGGLAAYNEQFF.

This clone has more than one count but fewer than ten. The chain employs TRBV27 and TRBJ1-2; 9 bases match TRBD1. Trimming removed 8 bases from V and 4 bases from J; junction bases left unmatched: 14. The CDR3 covers 16 residues. Germline values: CDR1 MNHEY, CDR2 SMNVEV (reference sequence). The CDR3: CASLKSGTGTLYGYTF. For the CDR3, the DNA is TGTGCCAGCCTAAAAAGTGGGACAGGGACTCTCTATGGCTACACCTTC.

There are a few counts of this clone. The chain couples TRBV7-2 to TRBJ1-1; possibly TRBD1 for D (5 bases). CDR1 and CDR2 (germline): SGHTA, FQGNSA. The V gene lost 5 bases and the J gene lost 2 bases, with 18 bases spanning the gap. The CDR3 covers 16 residues. The CDR3 DNA follows: TGTGCCAGCAGCCCCTCCCGGGGGACCCTAAACACTGAAGCTTTCTTT. It is translated as CASSPSRGTLNTEAFF.

This rearrangement joins TRBV7-2 to TRBJ2-1, with 13 nucleotides matching TRBD2. The CDR3 extends over 14 amino acids. With 4 bases clipped from V and 8 bases from J, the junction kept 2 bases outside the gene matches. CDR1 SGHTA and CDR2 FQGNSA come from the germline V gene. CDR3 in amino acids: CASSSTSGRDEQFF. The DNA for the CDR3 is TGTGCCAGCAGCTCAACTAGCGGGAGGGATGAGCAGTTCTTC.